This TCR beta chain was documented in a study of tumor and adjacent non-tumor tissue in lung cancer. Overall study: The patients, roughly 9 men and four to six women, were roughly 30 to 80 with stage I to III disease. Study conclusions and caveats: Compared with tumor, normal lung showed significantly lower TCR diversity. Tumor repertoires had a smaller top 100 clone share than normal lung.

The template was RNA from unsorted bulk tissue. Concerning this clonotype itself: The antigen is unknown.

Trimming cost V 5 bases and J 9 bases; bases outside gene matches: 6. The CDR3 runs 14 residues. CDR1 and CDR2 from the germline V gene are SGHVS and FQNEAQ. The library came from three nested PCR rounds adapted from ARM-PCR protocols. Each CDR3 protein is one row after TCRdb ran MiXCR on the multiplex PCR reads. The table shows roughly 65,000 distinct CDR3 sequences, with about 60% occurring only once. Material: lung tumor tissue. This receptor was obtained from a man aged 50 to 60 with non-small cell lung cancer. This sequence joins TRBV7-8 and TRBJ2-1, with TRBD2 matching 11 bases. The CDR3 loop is CASSPTSGSGEQFF. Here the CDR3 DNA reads TGTGCCAGCAGCCCTACTAGCGGGAGTGGTGAGCAGTTCTTC.